These T cell receptor beta chains were read from a single sample in a study of response to subunit inactivated influenza vaccine. TCRdb fed the RT-PCR reads into MiXCR, producing one record per CDR3 protein. This table holds about 780,000 distinct CDR3 sequences, less than 20% found once. The sequenced sample was PBMCs from blood, obtained about 5 days after vaccination. All receptors come from a man between 50 and 59 years old who received an inactivated influenza vaccine. CDR3s include the opening cysteine and the closing phenylalanine or tryptophan. Each record gives: J gene, D gene, V gene, clone size, CDR3 protein, CDR3 DNA. A D gene is named only where the DNA matches it firmly. A clone size is listed for some rows: how often the clone was seen (once, few, many), or a class if it is expanded.

>TRBJ1-2|TRBD1|TRBV6-1|few
CASAYRDRGGYGYTF
TGTGCCAGCGCCTACAGGGACAGGGGAGGCTATGGCTACACCTTC
>TRBJ1-5|-|TRBV6-9|-
CARPGRHMHQPQHF
TGTGCCAGGCCCGGACGGCACATGCATCAGCCCCAGCATTTT
>TRBJ1-5|TRBD1|TRBV3-1|-
CASSPTGGRQPQHF
TGTGCCAGCAGCCCGACAGGGGGCAGACAGCCCCAGCATTTT
>TRBJ2-1|TRBD2|TRBV12-3/TRBV12-4|many
CASSGLAAYNEQFF
TGTGCCAGCAGCGGACTAGCAGCCTACAATGAGCAGTTCTTC
>TRBJ2-5|-|TRBV18|many
CASLLARQETQYF
TGTGCCAGCTTATTAGCGCGACAAGAGACCCAGTACTTC
>TRBJ2-7|TRBD1|TRBV5-1|many
CASSQGTAYEQYF
TGCGCCAGCAGCCAAGGGACAGCCTACGAGCAGTACTTC
>TRBJ2-3|-|TRBV7-3|-
CASSWVEGADTQYF
TGTGCCAGCAGCTGGGTAGAGGGCGCAGATACGCAGTATTTT
>TRBJ1-1|-|TRBV7-9|few
CASSLVRDEAFF
TGTGCCAGCAGCTTAGTTAGGGATGAAGCTTTCTTT
>TRBJ2-5|-|TRBV21-1|few
CASSNGQECETQYF
TGTGCCAGCAGCAATGGACAGGAATGCGAGACCCAGTACTTC
>TRBJ2-3|TRBD1|TRBV5-1|-
CASSARKGAGTDTQYF
TGCGCCAGCAGCGCCCGGAAGGGGGCTGGCACAGATACGCAGTATTTT
>TRBJ2-7|TRBD2|TRBV7-9|-
CASSLIREGGEQYF
TGTGCCAGCAGCTTAATCCGGGAGGGAGGCGAGCAGTACTTC
>TRBJ2-1|-|TRBV11-1|few
CASSIDDGHYNEQFF
TGTGCCAGCAGCATTGACGACGGACACTACAATGAGCAGTTCTTC
>TRBJ2-3|TRBD2|TRBV4-1|few
CASSQGGLASTDTQYF
TGCGCCAGCAGCCAAGGGGGACTAGCGTCCACAGATACGCAGTATTTT
>TRBJ1-2|TRBD1|TRBV29-1|few
CSVEPGGPFDGYTF
TGCAGCGTTGAACCAGGGGGTCCTTTTGATGGCTACACCTTC
>TRBJ2-6|-|TRBV24-1|few
CATSTDFDVLTF
TGTGCCACCAGCACAGACTTCGACGTCCTGACTTTC
>TRBJ2-7|TRBD2|TRBV27|-
CASRRLAGSAYEQYF
TGTGCCAGCAGGAGACTAGCGGGGTCTGCTTACGAGCAGTACTTC
>TRBJ2-2|-|TRBV3-1|many
CASSQDRIGELFF
TGTGCCAGCAGCCAAGATCGGATCGGGGAGCTGTTTTTT
>TRBJ2-7|TRBD2|TRBV12-3/TRBV12-4|-
CASSPTSGGPGEQYF
TGTGCCAGCAGTCCGACTAGCGGGGGGCCCGGCGAGCAGTACTTC
>TRBJ2-7|-|TRBV5-1|-
CASSLESRGRDEQYF
TGCGCCAGCAGCTTGGAGTCCAGGGGGAGGGACGAGCAGTACTTC
>TRBJ2-1|-|TRBV7-2|few
CASSWASSSYNEQFF
TGTGCCAGCAGCTGGGCTAGCAGCTCCTACAATGAGCAGTTCTTC
>TRBJ2-7|-|TRBV29-1|-
CSVLALDSSYGQYF
TGCAGCGTCCTAGCCCTCGACAGCTCCTACGGGCAGTACTTC
>TRBJ2-7|-|TRBV5-1|-
CASSLGGLRSYEQYF
TGCGCCAGCAGCTTGGGGGGGCTGCGCTCCTACGAGCAGTACTTC
>TRBJ2-7|TRBD1|TRBV20-1|few
CSAPWTGHEQYF
TGCAGTGCTCCCTGGACAGGGCACGAGCAGTACTTC
>TRBJ2-5|-|TRBV9|-
CASSVEGGWQETQYF
TGTGCCAGCAGCGTAGAAGGAGGTTGGCAAGAGACCCAGTACTTC
>TRBJ2-1|TRBD2|TRBV6-2/TRBV6-3|-
CASSYSFGRRDEQFF
TGTGCCAGCAGTTACTCATTCGGGAGGAGGGATGAGCAGTTCTTC
>TRBJ2-5|TRBD1|TRBV2|few
CASTQRTGVETQYF
TGTGCCAGCACGCAACGGACAGGGGTGGAGACCCAGTACTTC
>TRBJ2-3|TRBD1|TRBV4-2|-
CASSQTGVGTDTQYF
TGTGCCAGCAGCCAGACAGGGGTTGGCACAGATACGCAGTATTTT
>TRBJ1-1|-|TRBV6-1|-
CASSGFMGNTEAFF
TGTGCCAGCAGCGGGTTTATGGGGAACACTGAAGCTTTCTTT
>TRBJ2-2|-|TRBV18|many
CASSPRTGELFF
TGTGCCAGCAGTCCCAGAACCGGGGAGCTGTTTTTT
>TRBJ2-7|-|TRBV6-1|few
CASRKGLLSSYEQYF
TGTGCCAGCAGGAAGGGACTTTTGAGCTCCTACGAGCAGTACTTC
>TRBJ2-3|TRBD2|TRBV6-2/TRBV6-3|-
CASMGLAGVADTQYF
TGTGCCAGCATGGGACTAGCGGGAGTTGCGGATACGCAGTATTTT